The following is a T cell receptor (beta chain) sequence with its context. The clone's antigen remains unknown. No much larger clonotype is one base removed from it; base qualities were not supplied. The source of the sample is a study of blood T cells in healthy people across ages (dated by TCRdb to the mid-2010s). Broadly, across the study: In model experiments, template switching captured roughly one uniquely barcoded TCR beta cDNA molecule for every two T cells. The donors were divided into four age groups: young (average approximately 17 years), middle-aged (about 40), aged (about 60) and long-lived (more than 75). For two donors (one aged 18 to 29 and one aged 80 or older), the study analyzed two additional independent replicas of 1 million unique cDNA reads from the same blood draw. The study measured age-related changes in TCR beta repertoire diversity using deep sequencing normalized with unique cDNA molecular identifiers. To avoid experimental bias, donors of different ages were randomly spread across the sequencing lanes. The study at large found these results: Compared with the aged group, the long-lived group had more naive CD4+ T cells, fewer expanded clones and increased TCR diversity, suggesting age selection. As age increased, observed TCR beta diversity per million T cells dropped in a roughly linear way, and a significant reduction was already evident by age 40. Total diversity estimates from one million sequenced T cells were considered lower bounds and underestimates. A strong correlation was found between observed TCR beta diversity and the percentage of naive T cells measured by flow cytometry. Conclusive comparison of naive and antigen-experienced compartments was prevented by the profiling of bulk unsorted PBMCs. Donor CMV infection status was unknown, potentially confounding age-related changes in expanded clonotypes.

Library generation was performed with 5' RACE. The listed sequencing device is Illumina HiSeq 2500. A second PCR of about 7 to 12 cycles was run with a J-beta primer mix and a sample-barcoded 5' primer. A unique molecular identifier was introduced onto each TCR beta cDNA molecule by a template-switch 5' adaptor carrying 12 random nucleotides. Each sample yielded at least 2.5 million CDR3-containing paired-end reads. The Mint cDNA synthesis kit, primed by a TRBC-specific oligonucleotide, was used to synthesize first-strand cDNA from all RNA. Following uracil-DNA glycosylase treatment, a first 18-cycle PCR with universal primers M1SS and BC2_uni_R was performed on all cDNA. The original pipeline was this. For normalization, 1 million high-quality reads were randomly selected from each sample, with every read carrying a distinct molecular identifier. Instead of being binned into consensus sequences, reads that shared molecular identifiers were thrown out. CDR3 identification, clonotype clustering and error correction used MiTCR with a Q25 quality threshold and the strictest error-elimination algorithm. Lower-bound total TCR beta diversity was estimated with a nonparametric unseen species model using Euler transformation. TCRdb passed the public sequencing reads through fastp at Q25 and MiXCR, retaining productive beta sequences. For every CDR3 protein sequence, its rows merge into one entry that carries the most common genes and DNA. TCRdb's processing, not the authors' own work, is the source of the V and J calls. In all, the sample holds approximately 1.5 million distinct CDR3 sequences, and roughly 32% of those were seen once. In total, the top ten clones hold 11% of the sample.

The germline V gene encodes CDR1 MNHEY and CDR2 SMNVEV (reference sequence). Including the terminal cysteine and phenylalanine, the CDR3 comprises 14 residues. CDR3 DNA only is kept here, 42 bases in frame from base 1. Deletion took 7 bases off V and 3 bases off J, with a span of 14 bases between the germline ends. The approximately 40 donors, aged roughly 6 to 95 years, were systemically healthy Caucasian individuals from Russia. Roughly 11 milliliters of peripheral blood were drawn from each donor into EDTA-treated Vacutainer tubes. Ficoll-Paque density-gradient centrifugation was used to isolate PBMCs, with at least 6 million per sample. Trizol reagent was used to extract total RNA from the PBMCs, yielding at least 5 micrograms per sample. For every donor, flow cytometry on a PBMC aliquot measured the percentage of naive CD45RAhigh/CD27high T cells.

The chain is assembled from TRBV27 and TRBJ2-3; the D gene lacks a confident call. Sequencing was performed on blood. The TCR sequence derives from a woman in her twenties or thirties in good health. The DNA is TGTGCCAGCATGATAGGTTTCTCGACAGATACGCAGTATTTT. Its protein reads: CASMIGFSTDTQYF.